This T cell receptor (beta chain) appears in the sequencing data of a study of control samples from healthy donors and cancer patients. This table comes from immunoSEQ multiplex PCR, and its TCRdb copy is limited to in-frame clones, with some not included. The repertoire includes roughly 100,000 clones, approximately 92% of them detected once, and about 2.9% sits in the top ten. CDR1 and CDR2 (germline): ENHRY, SYGVKD. The CDR3 is 13 residues long. Trimming pared 1 base from V and 7 bases from J, leaving 5 bases between. The chain employs TRBV10-3 and TRBJ1-6; no clear D gene. The sequence came from a human donor in good health. The donor label of this sample is uncertain. Sequenced: blood. The chain's CDR3 is CAISELLNSPLHF. CDR3 nucleotide sequence: TGTGCCATCAGTGAGTTGCTAAATTCACCCCTCCACTTT.